This is a list of T cell receptor beta chains from one sample in a study of T cells in narcolepsy. Profiling relied on immunoSEQ multiplex PCR, and the TCRdb table lists in-frame clones only, not all of them. Seen here are 20,000 to 30,000 clones, around 85% observed once, and the top ten hold about 1.3%. Source material: CD45RA- memory CD4+ T cells from PBMCs. Receptors were obtained from a human donor with narcolepsy. Each CDR3 is given with its conserved first and last residue. A D gene is named only where the DNA matches it firmly. Expanded clones are given a class, and other clones once, few, many or no size at all.

TRBJ2-7 | 13 | once | TRBV5-1 | TRBD2 | CASGERPGGEQYF | TGCGCCAGTGGAGAAAGACCGGGGGGCGAGCAGTACTTC
TRBJ2-7 | 14 | NA | TRBV5-1 | NA | CASKVGGASYEQYF | TGCGCCAGCAAAGTTGGAGGGGCCTCCTACGAGCAGTACTTC
TRBJ2-1 | 16 | once | TRBV7-2 | TRBD2 | CASSSSGGSSYNEQFF | TGTGCCAGCAGCTCCTCGGGGGGGAGCTCCTACAATGAGCAGTTCTTC
TRBJ2-5 | 14 | NA | TRBV6-1 | NA | CASSPRQGPETQYF | TGTGCCAGCAGCCCAAGGCAGGGTCCAGAGACCCAGTACTTC
TRBJ2-3 | 16 | NA | TRBV4-1 | TRBD2 | CASSHYSGSRPDTQYF | TGCGCCAGCAGCCACTACAGCGGGAGTCGACCAGATACGCAGTATTTT
TRBJ2-2 | 15 | NA | TRBV5-1 | TRBD2 | CASSPIAGDTGELFF | TGCGCCAGCAGCCCCATAGCGGGAGACACCGGGGAGCTGTTTTTT
TRBJ1-4 | 12 | NA | TRBV30 | TRBD1 | CACGTGGEKLFF | TGTGCCTGTGGGACAGGGGGCGAAAAACTGTTTTTT
TRBJ1-2 | 18 | NA | TRBV5-1 | TRBD1 | CASSLALTGALSNYGYTF | TGCGCCAGCAGCTTGGCCCTGACAGGGGCCCTTTCTAACTATGGCTACACCTTC
TRBJ2-7 | 13 | NA | TRBV11-3 | NA | CASSSRRGSEQYF | TGTGCCAGCAGCTCCAGAAGGGGGAGCGAGCAGTACTTC
TRBJ2-1 | 14 | once | TRBV7-2 | TRBD2 | CASSPGLARHEQFF | TGTGCCAGCAGCCCGGGACTAGCTAGGCATGAGCAGTTCTTC
TRBJ2-7 | 13 | NA | TRBV5-4 | TRBD2 | CASTPGGSNEQYF | TGTGCCAGCACGCCGGGGGGAAGCAACGAGCAGTACTTC
TRBJ2-6 | 17 | once | TRBV4-2 | NA | CASSQEPGAAGANVLTF | TGTGCCAGCAGCCAAGAACCGGGAGCGGCCGGGGCCAACGTCCTGACTTTC
TRBJ2-3 | 15 | NA | TRBV6-4 | TRBD1 | CASSGQGAHTDTQYF | TGTGCCAGCAGTGGACAGGGGGCACACACAGATACGCAGTATTTT
TRBJ2-1 | 17 | NA | TRBV5-1 | TRBD2 | CASSGGSGAGGRNEQFF | TGCGCCAGCAGCGGGGGCAGTGGAGCGGGAGGACGTAATGAGCAGTTCTTC
TRBJ2-7 | 13 | NA | TRBV7-2 | TRBD1 | CASSFDRGYEQYF | TGTGCCAGCAGCTTTGACAGGGGCTACGAGCAGTACTTC
TRBJ2-4 | 16 | once | TRBV19 | TRBD1 | CASTETGDLAKNIQYF | TGTGCCAGTACCGAAACAGGGGATCTAGCCAAAAACATTCAGTACTTC
TRBJ2-7 | 14 | NA | TRBV6-5 | TRBD1 | CASKAGQGTYEQYF | TGTGCCAGCAAGGCCGGACAGGGGACCTACGAGCAGTACTTC
TRBJ1-2 | 13 | NA | TRBV27 | NA | CASSFSGNEGYTF | TGTGCCAGCAGTTTCAGCGGGAATGAGGGCTACACCTTC
TRBJ2-5 | 14 | NA | TRBV19 | TRBD1 | CATRDRGSGETQYF | TGTGCCACCCGGGACAGGGGGAGTGGAGAGACCCAGTACTTC
TRBJ2-1 | 14 | NA | TRBV30 | TRBD2 | CASTGTSANNEQFF | TGTGCCTCAACCGGGACTAGCGCAAACAATGAGCAGTTCTTC
TRBJ1-5 | 16 | once | TRBV7-2 | TRBD1 | CASQLGGTASYQPQHF | TGTGCCAGCCAATTAGGGGGGACAGCCTCTTATCAGCCCCAGCATTTT
TRBJ2-1 | 17 | NA | TRBV21-1 | NA | CASSKGPLAGVMGEQFF | TGTGCCAGCAGCAAAGGGCCACTAGCGGGAGTAATGGGTGAGCAGTTCTTC
TRBJ1-2 | 12 | once | TRBV30 | NA | CAWSEDSYGYTF | TGTGCCTGGAGTGAGGACAGCTATGGCTACACCTTC
TRBJ2-1 | 17 | NA | TRBV4-2 | TRBD2 | CASSQDGTSGAFNEQFF | TGTGCCAGCAGCCAAGATGGAACTAGCGGGGCCTTCAATGAGCAGTTCTTC
TRBJ1-5 | 16 | NA | TRBV5-6 | NA | CASSTSDSYSNQPQHF | TGTGCCAGCAGCACCTCTGACAGTTATAGCAATCAGCCCCAGCATTTT
TRBJ2-1 | 14 | NA | TRBV27 | TRBD2 | CASSQREGLYEQFF | TGTGCCAGCAGTCAGCGGGAGGGCCTTTATGAGCAGTTCTTC
TRBJ2-7 | 15 | once | TRBV6-1 | TRBD2 | CASRTTSGRFHEQYF | TGTGCCAGCAGGACGACTAGCGGGAGGTTCCACGAGCAGTACTTC
TRBJ2-3 | 16 | NA | TRBV28 | TRBD2 | CASSDRLAGGADTQYF | TGTGCCAGCAGTGATCGCCTAGCGGGAGGGGCAGATACGCAGTATTTT
TRBJ1-1 | 16 | NA | TRBV5-1 | NA | CASSLVVASQNTEAFF | TGCGCCAGCAGCTTGGTGGTGGCCAGTCAGAACACTGAAGCTTTCTTT
TRBJ2-5 | 14 | NA | TRBV5-1 | TRBD1 | CASSGDRGGETQYF | TGCGCCAGCAGCGGGGACAGGGGTGGAGAGACCCAGTACTTC
TRBJ2-1 | 15 | NA | TRBV5-1 | NA | CASSLVGSSRREQFF | TGCGCCAGCAGCTTGGTAGGGTCTAGCAGACGGGAACAGTTCTTC
TRBJ2-5 | 16 | once | TRBV19 | TRBD2 | CASSIVGGLYQETQYF | TGTGCCAGTAGTATAGTGGGAGGGCTGTACCAAGAGACCCAGTACTTC
TRBJ1-5 | 14 | NA | TRBV2 | TRBD1 | CASSENRGDQPQHF | TGTGCCAGCAGTGAAAACAGGGGAGATCAGCCCCAGCATTTT
TRBJ2-2 | 20 | few | TRBV2 | TRBD2 | CASSEARASGRGWATGELFF | TGTGCCAGCAGTGAAGCTAGGGCTAGCGGGAGGGGATGGGCGACCGGGGAGCTGTTTTTT
TRBJ2-2 | 16 | once | TRBV5-6 | TRBD1 | CASSPGQGAFTGELFF | TGTGCCAGCAGCCCAGGACAGGGGGCGTTCACCGGGGAGCTGTTTTTT
TRBJ2-2 | 18 | once | TRBV5-1 | TRBD1 | CASSLGWGQGARTGELFF | TGCGCCAGCAGCTTGGGTTGGGGACAGGGGGCGCGGACCGGGGAGCTGTTTTTT
TRBJ2-3 | 13 | NA | TRBV10-3 | NA | CAITGKDTDTQYF | TGTGCCATCACAGGGAAGGACACAGATACGCAGTATTTT
TRBJ2-3 | 17 | NA | TRBV7-2 | TRBD1 | CASSAGTGQGGTDTQYF | TGTGCCAGCAGCGCTGGGACAGGGCAAGGAGGCACAGATACGCAGTATTTT
TRBJ1-2 | 14 | NA | TRBV2 | NA | CASSIRRTDGGYTF | TGTGCCAGCAGCATAAGACGGACAGACGGGGGCTACACCTTC
TRBJ2-3 | 15 | NA | TRBV7-2 | TRBD2 | CASSLEGRAEDTQYF | TGTGCCAGCAGCTTAGAAGGGAGGGCGGAGGATACGCAGTATTTT
TRBJ2-7 | 15 | NA | TRBV4-1 | NA | CASSPSMGRTYEQYF | TGCGCCAGCAGCCCGTCCATGGGGCGGACCTACGAGCAGTACTTC
TRBJ1-1 | 13 | NA | TRBV6-1 | NA | CASSERENTEAFF | TGTGCCAGCAGTGAACGGGAGAACACTGAAGCTTTCTTT
TRBJ2-1 | 15 | NA | TRBV28 | NA | CASNSLPSSYNEQFF | TGTGCCAGCAACTCTCTCCCAAGCTCCTACAATGAGCAGTTCTTC
TRBJ2-7 | 14 | once | TRBV27 | NA | CASSRTQAGNEQYF | TGTGCCAGCAGTCGCACCCAGGCGGGGAACGAGCAGTACTTC
TRBJ2-7 | 14 | NA | TRBV6-5 | NA | CASSWAPSEGEQYF | TGTGCCAGCAGTTGGGCCCCTAGCGAGGGCGAGCAGTACTTC
TRBJ2-7 | 11 | NA | TRBV2 | NA | CASSPAYEQYF | TGTGCCAGCAGCCCAGCCTACGAGCAGTACTTC
TRBJ1-6 | 14 | NA | TRBV6-1 | TRBD1 | CASSVDRGNSPLHF | TGTGCCAGCAGCGTCGACAGGGGGAATTCACCCCTCCACTTT
TRBJ1-2 | 14 | NA | TRBV6-1 | NA | CASSESVKSYGYTF | TGTGCCAGCAGTGAATCGGTCAAGAGCTATGGCTACACCTTC
TRBJ2-7 | 20 | NA | TRBV12-2 | NA | CASRLVLWLAGVPGGYEQYF | TGTGCAAGTCGCTTGGTACTCTGGCTAGCGGGAGTCCCTGGGGGCTACGAGCAGTACTTC
TRBJ2-1 | 17 | NA | TRBV19 | TRBD2 | CASSLKGLAVTYNEQFF | TGTGCCAGTAGTCTCAAGGGACTAGCGGTAACTTACAATGAGCAGTTCTTC
TRBJ1-4 | 11 | NA | TRBV30 | TRBD1 | CAWRDRLKLFF | TGTGCCTGGAGGGACAGGCTTAAACTGTTTTTT
TRBJ1-5 | 15 | NA | TRBV28 | TRBD1 | CASREMTGGGQPQHF | TGTGCCAGCAGGGAAATGACAGGGGGGGGTCAGCCCCAGCATTTT
TRBJ2-1 | 14 | NA | TRBV10-3 | TRBD1 | CAISEGQGKNEQFF | TGTGCCATCAGTGAGGGACAGGGTAAAAATGAGCAGTTCTTC
TRBJ2-5 | 12 | NA | TRBV2 | NA | CASSEARGTQYF | TGTGCCAGCAGTGAAGCCCGGGGGACCCAGTACTTC
TRBJ2-3 | 14 | NA | TRBV5-1 | TRBD2 | CASSLVGRGDTQYF | TGCGCCAGCAGCTTGGTAGGGAGGGGAGATACGCAGTATTTT
TRBJ1-3 | 16 | NA | TRBV5-1 | TRBD1 | CASSSGQTISGNTIYF | TGCGCCAGCAGCTCGGGACAGACTATCTCTGGAAACACCATATATTTT
TRBJ2-5 | 15 | NA | TRBV7-9 | TRBD2 | CASSLSGLDQETQYF | TGTGCCAGCAGCCTCTCGGGACTAGACCAAGAGACCCAGTACTTC
TRBJ2-1 | 17 | NA | TRBV19 | TRBD2 | CASPGLAGGPPPNEQFF | TGTGCCAGCCCCGGACTAGCGGGAGGTCCCCCCCCCAATGAGCAGTTCTTC
TRBJ1-5 | 16 | NA | TRBV19 | TRBD1 | CASSSGTVLSNQPQHF | TGTGCCAGTAGTTCTGGGACAGTACTTAGCAATCAGCCCCAGCATTTT
TRBJ1-2 | 14 | NA | TRBV5-4 | NA | CASSPDRPNYGYTF | TGTGCCAGCAGCCCCGACAGACCTAACTATGGCTACACCTTC